The clone carrying this T cell receptor beta chain was counted a few times. Its antigen is as yet unknown. The sample belongs to a study of response to subunit inactivated influenza vaccine. Study observations and caveats: That few new T cells are recruited by each seasonal influenza vaccination was the authors' suggestion.

The CDR3 runs 16 residues. V was clipped by 1 base and J by 0 bases, with 12 bases between them. Germline CDR1 is LNHDA and CDR2 is SQIVND (reference sequence). From the RT-PCR reads, TCRdb called clonotypes with MiXCR, one entry per CDR3 protein. The table shows around 600,000 distinct CDR3 sequences, with 11% occurring only once. These data were also filed under a second study, of T cells expressing NK-cell markers. From that report: 5'RACE template switching with UMIs generated TCR beta cDNA. The authors derived TCR beta repertoires from sorted CD3+CD56+NKG2C+, CD3+CD56+NKG2C- and CD3+CD56-NKG2C+ T cells.

The receptor's source is a middle-aged man who received an inactivated influenza vaccine. The source was PBMCs from blood, collected on the day of vaccination. V is TRBV19 and J is TRBJ1-1; D is unresolved. CDR3 sequence: CASSIGLGRLNTEAFF. Here the CDR3 DNA reads TGTGCCAGTAGTATAGGCCTCGGACGGTTGAACACTGAAGCTTTCTTT. Looking up the rest from reference TRBV19 and TRBJ1-1 gives the full variable domain: DGGITQSPKYLFRKEGQNVTLSCEQNLNHDAMYWYRQDPGQGLRLIYYSQIVNDFQKGDIAEGYSVSREKKESFPLTVTSAQKNPTAFYLCASSIGLGRLNTEAFFGQGTRLTVV.